The present T cell receptor beta chain was sequenced within a study of T-cell reconstitution after alpha-beta-depleted transplantation in children. The CDR3 loop spans 17 amino acids. Germline V gives CDR1 SGHRS, CDR2 YFSETQ. V was shortened by 4 bases and J by 7 bases, with 24 bases between the two germline ends. The TCRbeta library was prepared with unique molecular identifiers. TCRdb called the PCR reads again in MiXCR, with one record for every CDR3 protein. The profile shows some 520,000 distinct CDR3 sequences, about 33% of them singletons. The chain combines TRBV5-1 with TRBJ2-1; D unclear. Material: PBMCs from the stem cell graft donor, obtained from the stem cell graft. The origin of this receptor is a human donor who donated a stem cell graft to a child with aplastic anemia. This chain's CDR3 is CASSPLDGSQGWNEQFF. CDR3 coding DNA: TGCGCCAGCAGCCCCCTAGACGGCTCCCAAGGATGGAATGAGCAGTTCTTC. Drawing the rest from reference TRBV5-1 and TRBJ2-1, the complete variable domain is KAGVTQTPRYLIKTRGQQVTLSCSPISGHRSVSWYQQTPGQGLQFLFEYFSETQRNKGNFPGRFSGRQFSNSRSEMNVSTLELGDSALYLCASSPLDGSQGWNEQFFGPGTRLTVL.